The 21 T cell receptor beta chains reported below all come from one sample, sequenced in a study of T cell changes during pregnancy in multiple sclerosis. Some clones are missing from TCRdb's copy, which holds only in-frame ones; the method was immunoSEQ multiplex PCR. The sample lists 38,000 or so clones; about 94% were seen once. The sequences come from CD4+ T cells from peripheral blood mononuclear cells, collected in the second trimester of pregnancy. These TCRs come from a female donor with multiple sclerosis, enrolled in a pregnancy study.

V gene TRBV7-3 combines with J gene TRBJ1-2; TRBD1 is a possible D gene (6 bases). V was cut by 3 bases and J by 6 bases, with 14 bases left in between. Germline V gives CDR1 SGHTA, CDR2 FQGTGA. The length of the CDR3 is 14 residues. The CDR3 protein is CASSFGAQGDGYTF. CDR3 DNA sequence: TGTGCCAGCAGCTTCGGGGCACAGGGCGATGGCTACACCTTC.

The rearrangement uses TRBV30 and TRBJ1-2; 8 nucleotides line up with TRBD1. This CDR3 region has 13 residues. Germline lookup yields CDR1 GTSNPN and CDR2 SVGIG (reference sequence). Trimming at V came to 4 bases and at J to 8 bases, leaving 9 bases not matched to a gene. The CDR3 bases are TGTGCCTGGAATCCTGGACAGGGCGGAGGCTACACCTTC. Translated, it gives CAWNPGQGGGYTF.

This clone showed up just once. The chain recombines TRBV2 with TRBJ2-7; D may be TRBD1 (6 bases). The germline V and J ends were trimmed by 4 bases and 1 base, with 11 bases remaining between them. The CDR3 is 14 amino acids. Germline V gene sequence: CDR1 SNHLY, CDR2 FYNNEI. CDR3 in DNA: TGTGCCAGCAGTGCCGACAGGTCTTCCTACGAGCAGTACTTC. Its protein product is CASSADRSSYEQYF.

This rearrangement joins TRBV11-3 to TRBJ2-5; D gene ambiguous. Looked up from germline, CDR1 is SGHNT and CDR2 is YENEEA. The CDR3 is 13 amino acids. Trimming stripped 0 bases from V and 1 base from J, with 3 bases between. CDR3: CASSLESQETQYF. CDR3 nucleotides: TGTGCCAGCAGCTTAGAGAGCCAAGAGACCCAGTACTTC. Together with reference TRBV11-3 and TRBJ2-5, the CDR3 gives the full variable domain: EAGVVQSPRYKIIEKKQPVAFWCNPISGHNTLYWYLQNLGQGPELLIRYENEEAVDDSQLPKDRFSAERLKGVDSTLKIQPAELGDSAVYLCASSLESQETQYFGPGTRLLVL.

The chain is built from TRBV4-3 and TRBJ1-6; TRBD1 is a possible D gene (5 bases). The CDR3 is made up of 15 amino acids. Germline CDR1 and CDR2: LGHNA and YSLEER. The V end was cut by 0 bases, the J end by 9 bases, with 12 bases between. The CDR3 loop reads CASSQDFQGSSPLHF. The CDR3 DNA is TGCGCCAGCAGCCAAGATTTCCAGGGATCTTCACCCCTCCACTTT.

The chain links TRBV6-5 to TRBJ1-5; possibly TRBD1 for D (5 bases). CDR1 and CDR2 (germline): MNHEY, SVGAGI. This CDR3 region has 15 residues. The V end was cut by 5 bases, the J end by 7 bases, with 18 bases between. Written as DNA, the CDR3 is TGTGCCAGCAGTCGCGGGGGGATTAATAAGCAGCCCCAGCATTTT. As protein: CASSRGGINKQPQHF.

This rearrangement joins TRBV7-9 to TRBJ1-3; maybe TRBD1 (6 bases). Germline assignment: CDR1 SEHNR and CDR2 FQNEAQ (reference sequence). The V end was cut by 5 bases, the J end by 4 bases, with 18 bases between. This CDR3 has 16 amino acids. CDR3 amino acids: CASSLWDTNGGNTIYF. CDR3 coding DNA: TGTGCCAGCAGCCTATGGGACACCAACGGAGGAAACACCATATATTTT. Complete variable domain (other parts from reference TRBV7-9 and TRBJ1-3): DTGVSQNPRHKITKRGQNVTFRCDPISEHNRLYWYRQTLGQGPEFLTYFQNEAQLEKSRLLSDRFSAERPKGSFSTLEIQRTEQGDSAMYLCASSLWDTNGGNTIYFGEGSWLTVV.

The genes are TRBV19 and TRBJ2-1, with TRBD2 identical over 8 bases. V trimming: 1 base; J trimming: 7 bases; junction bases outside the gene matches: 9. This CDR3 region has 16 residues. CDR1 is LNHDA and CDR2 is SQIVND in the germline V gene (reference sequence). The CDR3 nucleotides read TGTGCCAGTAGTATAGTAAGCGGGAGCTGGGGGAATGAGCAGTTCTTC. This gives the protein CASSIVSGSWGNEQFF.

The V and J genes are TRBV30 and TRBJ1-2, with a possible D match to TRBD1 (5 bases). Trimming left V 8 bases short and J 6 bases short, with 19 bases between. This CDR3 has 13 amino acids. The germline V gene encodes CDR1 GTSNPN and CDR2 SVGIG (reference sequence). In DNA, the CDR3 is TGTGCCGGCGGGGTGGGGGGATTCAATGGCTACACCTTC. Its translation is CAGGVGGFNGYTF.

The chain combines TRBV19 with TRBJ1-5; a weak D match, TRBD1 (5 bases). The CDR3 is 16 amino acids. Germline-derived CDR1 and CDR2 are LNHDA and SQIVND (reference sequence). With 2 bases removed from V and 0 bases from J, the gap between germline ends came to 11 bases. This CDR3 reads CASSIRGRDSNQPQHF. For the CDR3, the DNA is TGTGCCAGTAGTATAAGGGGTCGAGATAGCAATCAGCCCCAGCATTTT.

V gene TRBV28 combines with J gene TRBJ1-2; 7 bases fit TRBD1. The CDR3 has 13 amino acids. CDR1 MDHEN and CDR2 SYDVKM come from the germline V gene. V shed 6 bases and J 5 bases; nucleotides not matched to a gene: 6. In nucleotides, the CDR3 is TGTGCCAGCAGGACACAGGGGACTTATGGCTACACCTTC. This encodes CASRTQGTYGYTF.

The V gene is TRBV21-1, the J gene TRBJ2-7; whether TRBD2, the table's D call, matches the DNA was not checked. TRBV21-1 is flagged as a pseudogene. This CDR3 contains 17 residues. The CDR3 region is CASSPWTSGSPSYEQYF. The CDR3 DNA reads TGTGCCAGCAGCCCTTGGACTAGCGGGAGTCCCTCCTACGAGCAGTACTTC.

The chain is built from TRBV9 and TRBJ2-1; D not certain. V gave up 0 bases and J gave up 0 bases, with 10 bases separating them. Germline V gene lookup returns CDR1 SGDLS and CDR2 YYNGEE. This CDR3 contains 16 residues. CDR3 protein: CASSVVPASSYNEQFF. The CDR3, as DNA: TGTGCCAGCAGCGTAGTCCCGGCTAGCTCCTACAATGAGCAGTTCTTC.

This chain's CDR3 is CASSVDGGLAGYTF. The CDR3 DNA follows: TGTGCCAGCAGCGTAGACGGGGGGCTAGCAGGCTACACCTTC. The chain links TRBV9 to TRBJ1-2; tentatively, D is TRBD1 (6 bases). Trimming cost V 0 bases and J 8 bases, with 14 bases left between them. The germline V gene encodes CDR1 SGDLS and CDR2 YYNGEE. The CDR3 extends over 14 amino acids. Filled out from reference TRBV9 and TRBJ1-2, the complete variable domain reads DSGVTQTPKHLITATGQRVTLRCSPRSGDLSVYWYQQSLDQGLQFLIQYYNGEERAKGNILERFSAQQFPDLHSELNLSSLELGDSALYFCASSVDGGLAGYTFGSGTRLTVV.

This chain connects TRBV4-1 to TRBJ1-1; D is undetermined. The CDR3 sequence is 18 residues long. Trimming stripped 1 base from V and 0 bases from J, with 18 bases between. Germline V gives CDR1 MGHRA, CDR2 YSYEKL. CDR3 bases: TGCGCCAGCAGCCAAGGGGAGGCCCCCCTGGGAATGAACACTGAAGCTTTCTTT. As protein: CASSQGEAPLGMNTEAFF.

The CDR3 sequence: CASSLAGVPYEQYF. CDR3 DNA sequence: TGCGCCAGCAGCTTAGCGGGAGTCCCCTACGAGCAGTACTTC. V is TRBV5-1 and J is TRBJ2-7, with TRBD2 identical over 8 bases. The CDR3 has 14 amino acids. The V gene's germline CDR1 is SGHRS and CDR2 YFSETQ. The V segment lost 2 bases and the J segment 2 bases; nucleotides outside the gene matches: 3.

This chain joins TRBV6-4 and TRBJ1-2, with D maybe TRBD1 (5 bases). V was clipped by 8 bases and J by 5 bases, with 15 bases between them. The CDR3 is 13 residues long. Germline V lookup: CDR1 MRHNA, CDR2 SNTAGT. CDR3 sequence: CASSRGDSYGYTF. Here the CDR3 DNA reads TGTGCCAGCTCCCGGGGGGACTCGTATGGCTACACCTTC.

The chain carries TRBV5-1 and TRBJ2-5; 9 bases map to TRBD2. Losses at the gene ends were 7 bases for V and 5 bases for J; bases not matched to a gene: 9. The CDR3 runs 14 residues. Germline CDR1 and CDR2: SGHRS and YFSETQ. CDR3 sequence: CASRTSGRWETQYF. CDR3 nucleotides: TGCGCCAGCCGAACTAGCGGGCGATGGGAGACCCAGTACTTC. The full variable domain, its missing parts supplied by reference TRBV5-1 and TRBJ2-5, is KAGVTQTPRYLIKTRGQQVTLSCSPISGHRSVSWYQQTPGQGLQFLFEYFSETQRNKGNFPGRFSGRQFSNSRSEMNVSTLELGDSALYLCASRTSGRWETQYFGPGTRLLVL.

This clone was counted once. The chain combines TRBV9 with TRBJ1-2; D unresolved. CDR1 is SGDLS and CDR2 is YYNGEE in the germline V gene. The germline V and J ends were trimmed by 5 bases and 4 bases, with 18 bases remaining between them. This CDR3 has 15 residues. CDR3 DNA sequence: TGTGCCAGCAGTCCAACTGAGGCCCGGGTCTATGGCTACACCTTC. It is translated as CASSPTEARVYGYTF.

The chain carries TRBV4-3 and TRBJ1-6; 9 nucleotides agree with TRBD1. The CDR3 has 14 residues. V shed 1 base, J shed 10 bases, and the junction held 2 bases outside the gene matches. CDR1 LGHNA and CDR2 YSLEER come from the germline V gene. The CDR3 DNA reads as TGCGCCAGCAGCCAAGGAGGGACAGGGTCACCCCTCCACTTT. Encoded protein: CASSQGGTGSPLHF.

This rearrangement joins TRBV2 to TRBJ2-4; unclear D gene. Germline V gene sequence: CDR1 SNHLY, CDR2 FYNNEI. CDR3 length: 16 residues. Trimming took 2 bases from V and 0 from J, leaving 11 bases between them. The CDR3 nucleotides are TGTGCCAGCAGTGAATTGTCCCAGGTAGCCAAAAACATTCAGTACTTC. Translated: CASSELSQVAKNIQYF.